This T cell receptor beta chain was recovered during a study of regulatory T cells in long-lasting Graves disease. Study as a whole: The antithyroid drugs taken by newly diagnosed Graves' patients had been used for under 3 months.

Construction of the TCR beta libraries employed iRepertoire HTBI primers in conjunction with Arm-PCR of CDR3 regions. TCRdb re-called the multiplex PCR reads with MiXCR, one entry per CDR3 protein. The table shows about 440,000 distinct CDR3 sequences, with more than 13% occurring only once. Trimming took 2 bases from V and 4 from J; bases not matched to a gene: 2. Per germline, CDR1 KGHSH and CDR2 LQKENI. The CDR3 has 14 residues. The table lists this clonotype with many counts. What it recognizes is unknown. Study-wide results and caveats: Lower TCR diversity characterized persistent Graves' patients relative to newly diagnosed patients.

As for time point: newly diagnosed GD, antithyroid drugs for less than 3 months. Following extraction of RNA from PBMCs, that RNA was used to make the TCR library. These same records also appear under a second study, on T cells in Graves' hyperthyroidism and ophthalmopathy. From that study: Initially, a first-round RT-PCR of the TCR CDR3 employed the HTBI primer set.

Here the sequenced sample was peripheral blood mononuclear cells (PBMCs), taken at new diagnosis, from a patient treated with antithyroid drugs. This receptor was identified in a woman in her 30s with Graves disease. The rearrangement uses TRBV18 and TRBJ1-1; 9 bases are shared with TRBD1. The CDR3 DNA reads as TGTGCCAGCTCACCAAAGGACAGGGGCACTGAAGCTTTCTTT. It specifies CASSPKDRGTEAFF.